Below, one T cell receptor beta chain is given with its context. This clonotype was seen more than once but under ten times. The clone's antigen remains unknown. There are no base qualities to consult, and no much larger clone falls within one base. The sample is drawn from a study of spatial heterogeneity in lung cancer (dated by TCRdb to between 2018 and 2021). With regard to the full study: Donors were about 70 patients with early-stage, untreated non-small cell lung cancer from the lung TRACERx cohort. In non-small cell lung cancer, the study made a quantitative comparison of TCR alpha and beta repertoires among multiple tumor regions, matched nontumor lung and blood. At surgery, both alpha and beta chains were TCR-sequenced in roughly 200 tumor regions, fewer than 85 matched nontumor lung samples and 56 PBMC samples. In the raw uncorrected reads, each unique combination of TCR and UMI appeared on average more than ten times. More beta-chain than alpha-chain transcripts were consistently detected, likely reflecting higher beta-chain transcript abundance. Nonsynonymous mutation counts, determined by whole-exome sequencing of tumor tissue, were related to features of the TCR repertoire. Follow-up PBMC samples were sequenced whenever the samples were available, and the median time to follow-up was two to three years after resection. Study-wide conclusions, independent of this receptor: Ubiquitous expanded tumor TCRs showed up in blood more often at tumor resection than at routine follow-up. Additional single-cell paired TCR alpha and beta sequencing was considered necessary to confirm, at a functional level, the hypothesis that regional TCRs recognize regional mutations. Only 15 or so patients were included in the comparisons of baseline and follow-up blood repertoires.

Reading the label with the study, this specimen's time point is: blood at routine non-recurrence follow-up after resection. Without any cell sorting, TCR sequencing was performed on whole RNA extracted either from tumor and nontumor lung tissue or from cryopreserved PBMC samples. Patients were selected for TCR sequencing only if sufficient RNA was available from at least two tumor regions. Library prep was done by 5' RACE. The sequencer listed for this sample is NextSeq 500. In the TCR library protocol, a unique molecular identifier was attached to each TCR cDNA molecule so that PCR and sequencing errors could be corrected. The published analysis was carried out like this. TCR identification, UMI-based error correction and CDR3 extraction were performed with Decombinator tools. TCRs above a frequency of 2 per 1,000, corresponding to the top 1% of the tumor frequency distribution, were defined as expanded. Renyi diversity was calculated using the R vegan package after each repertoire was subsampled 100 times to 5,000 TCRs. CDR3 similarity networks were constructed using string-kernel similarity of amino acid triplets, with links drawn between CDR3s whose pairwise similarity was above 0.82. TCRdb took the public reads, trimmed them with fastp at Q25, ran MiXCR for clone calling and kept in-frame beta chains. Each CDR3 protein gets just one entry, which takes the most common genes and DNA from the rows behind it. TCRdb, not the original authors, processed these V and J calls. Across this sample there are tens of thousands of distinct CDR3 sequences, with 15% to 20% seen only once. Clones ranked in the top ten supply roughly a fifth of the sample.

CDR1 and CDR2 (SQVTM, ANQGSEA) derive from the germline V gene. V and J are trimmed by 5 bases and 5 bases, and the gene matches miss 7 bases of the junction. The CDR3, cysteine through phenylalanine, is 13 amino acids long. Only the CDR3 portion is preserved as DNA: 39 bases, with reading frame beginning at the first base. In this chain, TRBV29-1 is recombined with TRBJ2-5; 8 junctional bases match TRBD1. The sample in question was PBMCs, obtained at follow-up. This TCR was sampled from a male donor with early-stage non-small cell lung cancer. The CDR3 region has the sequence CSVQGAHRETQYF. DNA sequence: TGCAGCGTTCAGGGGGCGCATAGGGAGACCCAGTACTTC.